This is a list of T cell receptor beta chains from one sample in a study of T cell repertoires in cytomegalovirus infection. One entry per CDR3 protein results from TCRdb running MiXCR on the reads. This table holds a few hundred thousand distinct CDR3 sequences, around 27% found once. The sequenced sample was PBMCs. Source of these receptors: a human donor in good health (CMV status not recorded). Some clones in this sample may be carry-over from other donors' samples. Each CDR3 is given with its conserved first and last residue. D genes are given only for firm matches. Only part of the rows carry a size: once, few, many, or a class if the clone is expanded.

TRBV4-1	NA	NA	TRBJ1-1	TGCGCCAGCAGCCAAGAAGCGGGGCCCGGAACGTACACTGAAGCTTTCTTT	CASSQEAGPGTYTEAFF
TRBV7-2	few	TRBD2	TRBJ2-5	TGTGCCAGCAGCTTAGTTCTAGCGGGCGCTACTCAAGAGACCCAGTACTTC	CASSLVLAGATQETQYF
TRBV6-2/TRBV6-3	few	TRBD2	TRBJ2-5	TGTGCCAGCCGTAGCGGGAGAAAAGAGGAAGAGACCCAGTACTTC	CASRSGRKEEETQYF
TRBV6-2/TRBV6-3	few	NA	TRBJ2-3	TGTGCCAGCAGTTACGAACAATACACAGATACGCAGTATTTT	CASSYEQYTDTQYF
TRBV15	once	TRBD2	TRBJ2-1	TGTGCCACCAGATCGACTAGCGGGAGGAAGAGCTCCTACAATGAGCAGTTCTTC	CATRSTSGRKSSYNEQFF
TRBV7-8	many	TRBD2	TRBJ2-1	TGTGCCAGCAGCTTAGTTAGCGGGACCCTAACCTACAATGAGCAGTTCTTC	CASSLVSGTLTYNEQFF
TRBV7-2	many	NA	TRBJ2-1	TGTGCCAGCGGGAGTGGTGAGCAGTTCTTC	CASGSGEQFF
TRBV29-1	NA	NA	TRBJ1-3	TGCAGCGTTGACGAAGGTGGAAACACCATATATTTT	CSVDEGGNTIYF
TRBV7-6	few	TRBD1	TRBJ2-6	TGTGCCAGCAGCCGACCGGGACAGGGGAGCTCTGGGGCCAACGTCCTGACTTTC	CASSRPGQGSSGANVLTF
TRBV6-5	few	NA	TRBJ1-2	TGTGCCGCGAGCCCTTCAAACTATGGCTACACCTTC	CAASPSNYGYTF
TRBV7-2	few	TRBD1	TRBJ1-4	TGTGCCAGCAGCCGGACAGGGATAGGGGAAAAACTGTTTTTT	CASSRTGIGEKLFF
TRBV20-1	NA	TRBD2	TRBJ2-1	TGCAGTGCTAGAGCCGGGACTAGCGGGCGCCGAATTCGCCGCTCCTACAATGAGCAGTTCTTC	CSARAGTSGRRIRRSYNEQFF
TRBV14	NA	TRBD2	TRBJ2-1	TGTGCCAGCAGCCAAGATGTGGGACTAGCGGGAATTTCTGAGCAGTTCTTC	CASSQDVGLAGISEQFF
TRBV11-3	many	TRBD1	TRBJ2-5	TGTGCCAGCAGCGCCCAAACAGGGGGCCAAGAGACCCAGTACTTC	CASSAQTGGQETQYF
TRBV5-4	NA	TRBD2	TRBJ2-1	TGTGCCAGCAGCTCAGCGGGACGGAATAATGAGCAGTTCTTC	CASSSAGRNNEQFF
TRBV7-2	NA	TRBD1	TRBJ1-2	TGTGCCAGCAGCTTAGCGGGGTCAGGGGGAGGCTACACCTTC	CASSLAGSGGGYTF
TRBV11-3	NA	TRBD1	TRBJ2-4	TGTGCCAGCAGCCTGGGGACAGTAAGGGCCTTAGCCAAAAACATTCAGTACTTC	CASSLGTVRALAKNIQYF
TRBV7-8	many	NA	TRBJ1-1	TGTGCCAGCAGCGCGGAGTGGGGGCAGGCCTCTGAAGCTTTCTTT	CASSAEWGQASEAFF
TRBV19	few	NA	TRBJ1-2	TGTGCCAGTACAGGGGCAGGCTATGGCTACACCTTC	CASTGAGYGYTF
TRBV2	once	TRBD2	TRBJ2-1	TGTGCCAGCACCGGGACTAGCGGAACTAATATGCCCCATGAGCAGTTCTTC	CASTGTSGTNMPHEQFF
TRBV7-8	many	NA	TRBJ1-5	TGTGCCAGCAGCTTACAGAGGGGATTTCAGCCCCAGCATTTT	CASSLQRGFQPQHF
TRBV6-1	NA	NA	TRBJ1-5	TGTGCCAGCAGTGAAAGTTTCACAGGGTCTAGACAGCCCCAGCATTTT	CASSESFTGSRQPQHF
TRBV10-3	NA	TRBD1	TRBJ2-7	TGTGCCATCAGCAGACAGGGGGCTGAGAACGAGCAGTACTTC	CAISRQGAENEQYF
TRBV7-2	many	NA	TRBJ2-5	TGTGCCAGCAGACTAAGAAGGCTAGAAGGGGAGACCCAGTACTTC	CASRLRRLEGETQYF
TRBV4-1	few	TRBD1	TRBJ1-5	TGCGCCAGCAGCCGGGACAGGGGGCTCGGGCCCCAGCATTTT	CASSRDRGLGPQHF
TRBV7-9	few	TRBD2	TRBJ2-5	TGTGCCAGCAGCTTATCGGGAGGGCCGGAGACCCAGTACTTC	CASSLSGGPETQYF
TRBV7-9	many	NA	TRBJ1-1	TGTGCCAGCAGCTTAGTGGTGGACACTGAAGCTTTCTTT	CASSLVVDTEAFF